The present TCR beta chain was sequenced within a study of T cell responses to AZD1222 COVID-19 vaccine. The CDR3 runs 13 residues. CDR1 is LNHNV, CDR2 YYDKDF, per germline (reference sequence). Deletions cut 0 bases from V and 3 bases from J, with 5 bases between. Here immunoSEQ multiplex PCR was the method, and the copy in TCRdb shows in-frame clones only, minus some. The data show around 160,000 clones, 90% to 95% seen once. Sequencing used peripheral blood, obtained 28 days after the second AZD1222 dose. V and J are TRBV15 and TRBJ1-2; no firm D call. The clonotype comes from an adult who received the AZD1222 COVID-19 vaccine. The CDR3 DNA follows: TGTGCCACCAGCAGAGATGGTCACTATGGCTACACCTTC. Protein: CATSRDGHYGYTF. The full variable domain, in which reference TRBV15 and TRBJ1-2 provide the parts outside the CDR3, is DAMVIQNPRYQVTQFGKPVTLSCSQTLNHNVMYWYQQKSSQAPKLLFHYYDKDFNNEADTPDNFQSRRPNTSFCFLDIRSPGLGDTAMYLCATSRDGHYGYTFGSGTRLTVV.